These 21 T cell receptor beta chains were sequenced from one sample in a study of cytomegalovirus exposure and HLA in healthy donors. PCR involved 60 Vbeta and 13 Jbeta primers. The data were produced by immunoSEQ multiplex PCR, yet TCRdb's version contains in-frame clones alone and is incomplete. The sample has 250,000 to 350,000 clones; roughly 70% are singletons. The sample consisted of PBMCs. These receptors all come from a female donor in good health and CMV-seronegative.

This chain connects TRBV28 to TRBJ1-5; D gene uncertain. The V gene lost 11 bases and the J gene lost 3 bases, with 14 bases spanning the gap. CDR1 and CDR2 (germline): MDHEN, SYDVKM. The CDR3 length is 13 residues. The CDR3 bases are TGTGCCTGCGCGGCGGCAGACAATCAGCCCCAGCATTTT. It is translated as CACAAADNQPQHF.

CDR3 nucleotides: TGTGCCAGCAGCTCCGGGCCGGGAGGGGAAGCTTTCTTT. It specifies CASSSGPGGEAFF. The V and J genes are TRBV7-7 and TRBJ1-1, with D unclear. Trimming removed 4 bases from V and 8 bases from J, with 14 bases in between. Germline V gives CDR1 SSHAT, CDR2 FNYEAQ (reference sequence). The CDR3 is 13 amino acids.

This clone was recorded a few times. CDR3 amino acids: CASSPQPGLAGGNTGELFF. The CDR3 region has the DNA TGCGCCAGCAGCCCCCAACCGGGACTAGCGGGAGGGAACACCGGGGAGCTGTTTTTT. The rearrangement uses TRBV5-1 and TRBJ2-2; 15 bases align to TRBD2. This CDR3 is built from 19 residues. The ends lost 4 bases at V and 1 base at J; junction bases unmatched: 8. Germline CDR1 is SGHRS and CDR2 is YFSETQ.

The chain has TRBV5-4 and TRBJ2-5, with D perhaps TRBD2 (6 bases). Germline V gene lookup returns CDR1 SGHNT and CDR2 YYREEE (reference sequence). CDR3 length equals 14 residues. With 4 bases removed from V and 4 bases from J, the gap between germline ends came to 14 bases. The CDR3 DNA reads as TGTGCCAGCAGCGGGGACTTCCCTATAGAGACCCAGTACTTC. It translates to CASSGDFPIETQYF.

V gene TRBV6-1 combines with J gene TRBJ2-7, with D perhaps matching TRBD2 (6 bases). Germline V gene lookup returns CDR1 MNHNS and CDR2 SASEGT. Trimming left V 8 bases short and J 2 bases short, with 13 bases between. There are 13 residues in the CDR3. The CDR3 here is CASSDWGAYEQYF. CDR3 in DNA: TGTGCCAGCTCCGATTGGGGGGCCTACGAGCAGTACTTC.

The chain carries TRBV4-2 and TRBJ2-1; 7 positions match TRBD2. Germline V gene data show CDR1 as LGHNA and CDR2 as YNFKEQ. The CDR3 sequence is 15 residues long. V lost 4 bases, J lost 5 bases, and 8 bases stayed unmatched. This CDR3 is CASSPPAGANNEQFF. CDR3 coding DNA: TGTGCCAGCAGCCCCCCGGCGGGAGCGAACAATGAGCAGTTCTTC.

Worth noting for this clone: The same CDR3 can be traced to other DNA sequences in this sample. This sequence joins TRBV5-4 and TRBJ2-1; 10 nucleotides line up with TRBD2. Germline CDR1 SGHNT, CDR2 YYREEE (reference sequence). The CDR3 is made up of 16 amino acids. With V trimmed by 0 bases and J by 4 bases, 4 bases remained unmatched. CDR3 sequence reads: CASSLGGLAVYNEQFF. DNA of the CDR3: TGTGCCAGCAGCTTGGGAGGACTAGCGGTTTACAATGAGCAGTTCTTC.

The rearrangement joins TRBV10-3 to TRBJ2-2, with 8 positions matching TRBD2. The V segment lost 0 bases and the J segment 6 bases; nucleotides outside the gene matches: 12. Germline CDR1 reads ENHRY; CDR2 reads SYGVKD. CDR3 length: 18 amino acids. The CDR3 region has the DNA TGTGCCATCAGTGAGTCGAGGAGCGGGAGAGGATCTTCCGGGGAGCTGTTTTTT. Its protein is CAISESRSGRGSSGELFF.

This sequence joins TRBV7-8 and TRBJ2-7, with 8 bases aligning to TRBD1. Unmatched junction bases numbered 20, after V lost 6 bases and J lost 7 bases. The CDR3 extends over 17 amino acids. The germline CDR1 and CDR2 sequences are SGHVS and FQNEAQ. The CDR3 sequence: CASSSNRAGTGEWEQYF. The CDR3 DNA reads as TGTGCCAGCAGTTCTAACAGAGCCGGGACAGGAGAGTGGGAGCAGTACTTC.

V gene TRBV6-5 combines with J gene TRBJ2-7, with a weak D call TRBD2 (5 bases). V shed 5 bases and J shed 1 base, with 9 bases lying between them. CDR3 length equals 13 residues. Per germline, CDR1 MNHEY and CDR2 SVGAGI. CDR3 nucleotides: TGTGCCAGCAGTGGAGGCCAGTCCTACGAGCAGTACTTC. Translation gives CASSGGQSYEQYF.

There are a few counts of this clone. The genes are TRBV20-1 and TRBJ2-3; the D gene is possibly TRBD2 (6 bases). Germline CDR1 reads DFQATT; CDR2 reads SNEGSKA (reference sequence). Trimming removed 2 bases at V and 8 bases at J, with 8 bases between. The CDR3 loop spans 11 amino acids. The CDR3 protein is CSARWGGTQYF. As DNA, the CDR3 is TGCAGTGCTAGATGGGGAGGTACGCAGTATTTT.

J is TRBJ2-7 and V is TRBV28; the D is unclear. With 6 bases removed from V and 7 bases from J, the gap between germline ends came to 10 bases. This CDR3 region has 11 residues. Germline V gene sequence: CDR1 MDHEN, CDR2 SYDVKM. CDR3 residues: CASSLRSEQYF. CDR3 DNA sequence: TGTGCCAGCAGCTTACGGTCGGAGCAGTACTTC.

In DNA form, the CDR3 reads TGTGCCAGCAGCTTAGGCAGACAGGGGCGTTTAAAAGATACGCAGTATTTT. Translating it yields CASSLGRQGRLKDTQYF. The chain joins TRBV11-2 to TRBJ2-3; 8 bases agree with TRBD1. V was pared by 1 base and J by 5 bases, with 11 bases of the junction left unmatched. Germline loops: CDR1 SGHAT, CDR2 FQNNGV. The CDR3 has 17 amino acids. The full variable domain, with the rest looked up from reference TRBV11-2 and TRBJ2-3, is EAGVAQSPRYKIIEKRQSVAFWCNPISGHATLYWYQQILGQGPKLLIQFQNNGVVDDSQLPKDRFSAERLKGVDSTLKIQPAKLEDSAVYLCASSLGRQGRLKDTQYFGPGTRLTVL.

This sequence joins TRBV6-1 and TRBJ2-7; the D gene is possibly TRBD2 (6 bases). V was cut by 6 bases and J by 0 bases, with 9 bases left in between. The germline CDR1 and CDR2 sequences are MNHNS and SASEGT. The CDR3 runs to 13 residues. Here the CDR3 DNA reads TGTGCCAGCAGCGGCGGGGACTCCTACGAGCAGTACTTC. As protein: CASSGGDSYEQYF.

The V call is TRBV18, the J call TRBJ1-3, with TRBD1 matching over 7 bases. The CDR3 loop spans 14 amino acids. Germline CDR1 KGHSH, CDR2 LQKENI. The ends lost 4 bases at V and 3 bases at J; junction bases unmatched: 3. CDR3 sequence: CASSLTGYGNTIYF. As DNA, the CDR3 is TGTGCCAGCTCACTGACAGGGTATGGAAACACCATATATTTT. Based on the CDR3 plus reference TRBV18 and TRBJ1-3, the full variable domain is NAGVMQNPRHLVRRRGQEARLRCSPMKGHSHVYWYRQLPEEGLKFMVYLQKENIIDESGMPKERFSAEFPKEGPSILRIQQVVRGDSAAYFCASSLTGYGNTIYFGEGSWLTVV.

This clone showed up just a few times. This chain joins TRBV7-9 and TRBJ2-1; TRBD1 aligns across 7 bases. In germline, CDR1 is SEHNR, CDR2 FQNEAQ (reference sequence). CDR3 length equals 14 residues. V lost 6 bases, J lost 6 bases, and 8 bases stayed unmatched. The CDR3 region is CASRKPGQLNEQFF. CDR3 DNA sequence: TGTGCCAGCAGAAAACCGGGACAGCTCAATGAGCAGTTCTTC. Together with reference TRBV7-9 and TRBJ2-1, the CDR3 gives the full variable domain: DTGVSQNPRHKITKRGQNVTFRCDPISEHNRLYWYRQTLGQGPEFLTYFQNEAQLEKSRLLSDRFSAERPKGSFSTLEIQRTEQGDSAMYLCASRKPGQLNEQFFGPGTRLTVL.

This clone was detected only once. The chain uses TRBV5-6 and TRBJ2-1; 10 nucleotides match TRBD1. The germline V gene has CDR1 SGHDT and CDR2 YYEEEE. The J segment lost 6 bases and the V segment lost 0 bases, leaving 9 bases of the junction unmatched. The CDR3 covers 17 residues. Here the CDR3 reads CASSLELGRTGGNEQFF. Written as DNA, the CDR3 is TGTGCCAGCAGCTTGGAGCTTGGAAGGACAGGGGGCAATGAGCAGTTCTTC.

This clone occurred once. This chain links TRBV5-1 with TRBJ1-5, with D maybe TRBD1 (5 bases). Between the trimmed V and J ends, which lost 4 bases and 0 bases, there was a span of 11 bases. Per the germline V gene, CDR1 is SGHRS and CDR2 is YFSETQ. CDR3 length: 15 residues. Here the CDR3 reads CASSARVNSNQPQHF. The DNA for the CDR3 is TGCGCCAGCAGCGCCAGGGTAAATAGCAATCAGCCCCAGCATTTT.

V usage is TRBV15 and J usage is TRBJ1-2, with D possibly being TRBD1 (6 bases). V was pared by 1 base and J by 7 bases, with 10 bases between. The length of the CDR3 is 13 residues. Germline-derived CDR1 and CDR2 are LNHNV and YYDKDF (reference sequence). For the CDR3, the DNA is TGTGCCACCAGCAGAGTAACAGGGATTGGCTACACCTTC. Translating it yields CATSRVTGIGYTF.

The chain recombines TRBV14 with TRBJ1-1; TRBD1 aligns across 12 bases. The germline V gene has CDR1 SGHDN and CDR2 FVKESK. Trimming cost V 0 bases and J 5 bases; bases outside gene matches: 7. The CDR3 is 17 amino acids. This chain's CDR3 is CASSQDPRDRGHTEAFF. DNA for the CDR3: TGTGCCAGCAGCCAAGATCCCCGGGACAGGGGGCATACTGAAGCTTTCTTT.

The chain's CDR3 is CASSYVRGGSEKLFF. In DNA form, the CDR3 reads TGTGCCAGCAGTTACGTCCGGGGGGGATCCGAAAAACTGTTTTTT. The chain employs TRBV2 and TRBJ1-4, with TRBD1 as a possible D gene (5 bases). This CDR3 contains 15 residues. Between the trimmed V and J ends, which lost 5 bases and 8 bases, there was a span of 18 bases. Germline values: CDR1 SNHLY, CDR2 FYNNEI.